The entry below describes one TCR beta chain. This sample was included in a study of blood T cell repertoires in COVID-19. Assay: immunoSEQ multiplex PCR; the TCRdb copy retains only in-frame clones and omits some. The repertoire holds under 150,000 clones, with more than 80% as singletons. The sequenced sample consisted of peripheral blood. This TCR was sampled from a woman in her thirties or forties with acute or convalescent COVID-19.

CDR3 bases: TGTGCCAGCAGCCAAGAGGGGGGGATCTCCTACAATGAGCAGTTCTTC. It codes for CASSQEGGISYNEQFF. V is TRBV4-2 and J is TRBJ2-1; TRBD2 matches at 7 bases. In germline, CDR1 is LGHNA, CDR2 YNFKEQ. V lost 0 bases to trimming and J lost 0 bases; unmatched junction nucleotides: 2. This CDR3 region has 16 residues.